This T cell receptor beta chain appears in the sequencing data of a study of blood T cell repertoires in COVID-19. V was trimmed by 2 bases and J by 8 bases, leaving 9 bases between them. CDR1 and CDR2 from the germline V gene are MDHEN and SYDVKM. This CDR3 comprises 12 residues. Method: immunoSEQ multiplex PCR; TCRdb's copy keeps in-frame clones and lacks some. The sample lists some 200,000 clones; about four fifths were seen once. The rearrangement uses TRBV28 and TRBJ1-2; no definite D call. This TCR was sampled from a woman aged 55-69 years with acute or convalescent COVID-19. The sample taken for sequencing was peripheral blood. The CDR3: CASSLAGRGYTF. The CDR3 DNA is TGTGCCAGCAGTTTAGCGGGGAGAGGCTACACCTTC.